Reported below is one T cell receptor (beta chain). Its specificity is unknown. Genomic DNA (from each subset) was split evenly across several immunoSEQ plates. The repertoire was sequenced with immunoSEQ multiplex PCR; TCRdb's copy has only in-frame clones and lacks some. Among roughly 2 million clones listed, about 95% were seen once. V was pared by 6 bases and J by 4 bases, with 22 bases between. Germline V gene lookup returns CDR1 MNHEY and CDR2 SMNVEV (reference sequence). The CDR3 spans 17 residues. Naive CD8 cells lacked CD45RO, underwent positive selection for CCR7 and left out terminally differentiated effector memory CD45RA+ cells. The data belong to a study of shared clonotypes between healthy human individuals. General study findings and limits: Few donors limited the genetic and exposure-history diversity represented. The generation probabilities recorded for non-shared clonotypes fell below those of clonotypes shared by all four donors. Rarefaction showed that sequencing of sorted subsets was incomplete (despite large depth).

Sequencing was performed on naive CD8+ T cells sorted from blood. This TCR was recovered from a man younger than 35 in good health. The V call is TRBV27, the J call TRBJ1-5; D perhaps matches TRBD1 (6 bases). The CDR3 protein is CASSPDLVTGRNQPQHF. In nucleotides, the CDR3 is TGTGCCAGCAGCCCTGACCTGGTGACAGGTCGAAATCAGCCCCAGCATTTT.